The sequence of this TCR beta chain was determined in a study of blood T cell repertoires in COVID-19. TCRdb's table, derived via immunoSEQ multiplex PCR, lists solely in-frame clones and lacks some. The sample holds fewer than 350,000 clones, less than 85% seen once. Recruits, aged about 18 to 100 years, lived in 25 or so US areas. There are 15 residues in the CDR3. Germline CDR1 MNHEY, CDR2 SVGEGT. V was pared by 2 bases and J by 5 bases, with 5 bases of the junction left unmatched. The clonotype originates from a young woman who had been exposed to COVID-19. The genes are TRBV6-2 or TRBV6-3 and TRBJ2-5; 10 nucleotides line up with TRBD1. The material sequenced was PBMCs or T cells enriched from blood (not recorded which). CDR3 sequence reads: CASSYIRDRGETQYF. CDR3 nucleotide sequence: TGTGCCAGCAGTTACATCCGGGACAGGGGTGAGACCCAGTACTTC.